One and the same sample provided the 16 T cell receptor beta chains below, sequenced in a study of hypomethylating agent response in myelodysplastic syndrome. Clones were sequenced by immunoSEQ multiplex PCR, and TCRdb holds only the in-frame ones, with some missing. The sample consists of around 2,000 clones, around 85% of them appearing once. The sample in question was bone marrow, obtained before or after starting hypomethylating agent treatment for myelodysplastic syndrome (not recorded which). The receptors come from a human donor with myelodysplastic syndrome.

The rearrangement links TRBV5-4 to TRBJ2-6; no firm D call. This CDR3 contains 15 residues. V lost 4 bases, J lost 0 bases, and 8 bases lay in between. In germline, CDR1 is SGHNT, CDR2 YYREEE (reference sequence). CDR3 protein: CASSPTPSGANVLTF. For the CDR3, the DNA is TGTGCCAGCAGCCCTACACCCTCTGGGGCCAACGTCCTGACTTTC.

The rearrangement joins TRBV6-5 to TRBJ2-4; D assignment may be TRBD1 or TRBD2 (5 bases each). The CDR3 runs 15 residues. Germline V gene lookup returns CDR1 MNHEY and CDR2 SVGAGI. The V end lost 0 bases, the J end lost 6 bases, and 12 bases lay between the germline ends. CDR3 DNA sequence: TGTGCCAGCAGTTACTCGTCCTCGAGGGGAAACATTCAGTACTTC. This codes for CASSYSSSRGNIQYF.

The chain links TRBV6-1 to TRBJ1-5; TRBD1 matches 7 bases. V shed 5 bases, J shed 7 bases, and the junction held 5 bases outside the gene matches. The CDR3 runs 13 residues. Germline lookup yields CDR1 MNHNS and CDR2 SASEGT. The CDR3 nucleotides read TGTGCCAGCAGTCAGGGGGGTAACCAGCCCCAGCATTTT. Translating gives CASSQGGNQPQHF.

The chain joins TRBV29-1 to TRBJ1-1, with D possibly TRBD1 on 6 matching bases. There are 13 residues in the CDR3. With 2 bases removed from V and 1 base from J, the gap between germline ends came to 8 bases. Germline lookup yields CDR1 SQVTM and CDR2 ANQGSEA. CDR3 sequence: CSVEPTGNTEAFF. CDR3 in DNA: TGCAGCGTTGAACCGACAGGGAACACTGAAGCTTTCTTT. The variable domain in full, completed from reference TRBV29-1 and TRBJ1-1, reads SAVISQKPSRDICQRGTSLTIQCQVDSQVTMMFWYRQQPGQSLTLIATANQGSEATYESGFVIDKFPISRPNLTFSTLTVSNMSPEDSSIYLCSVEPTGNTEAFFGQGTRLTVV.

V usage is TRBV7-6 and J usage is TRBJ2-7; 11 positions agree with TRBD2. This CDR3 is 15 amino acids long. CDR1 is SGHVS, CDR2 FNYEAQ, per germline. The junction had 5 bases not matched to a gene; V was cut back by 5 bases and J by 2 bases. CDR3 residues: CASSKTSGVPYEQYF. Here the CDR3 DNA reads TGTGCCAGCAGCAAGACTAGCGGGGTACCCTACGAGCAGTACTTC.

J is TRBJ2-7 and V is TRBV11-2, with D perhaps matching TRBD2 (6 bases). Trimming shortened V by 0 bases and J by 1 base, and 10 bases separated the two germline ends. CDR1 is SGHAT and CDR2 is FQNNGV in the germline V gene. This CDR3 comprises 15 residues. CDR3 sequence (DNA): TGTGCCAGCAGCTTAGAATCGGGACTTTCCTACGAGCAGTACTTC. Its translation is CASSLESGLSYEQYF.

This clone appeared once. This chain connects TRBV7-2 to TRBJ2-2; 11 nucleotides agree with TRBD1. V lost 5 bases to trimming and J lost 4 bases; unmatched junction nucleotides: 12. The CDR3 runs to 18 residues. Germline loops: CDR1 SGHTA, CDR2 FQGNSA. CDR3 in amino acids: CASSPSPGTGGLTGELFF. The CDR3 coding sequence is TGTGCCAGCAGCCCCTCCCCTGGGACAGGGGGACTCACCGGGGAGCTGTTTTTT.

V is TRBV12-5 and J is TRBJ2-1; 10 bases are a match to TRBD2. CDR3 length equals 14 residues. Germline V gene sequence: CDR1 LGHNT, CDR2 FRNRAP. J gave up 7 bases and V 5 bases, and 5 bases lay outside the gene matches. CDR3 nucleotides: TGTGCTAGTGGTGCTAGCGGGGGTAGGAATGAGCAGTTCTTC. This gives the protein CASGASGGRNEQFF.

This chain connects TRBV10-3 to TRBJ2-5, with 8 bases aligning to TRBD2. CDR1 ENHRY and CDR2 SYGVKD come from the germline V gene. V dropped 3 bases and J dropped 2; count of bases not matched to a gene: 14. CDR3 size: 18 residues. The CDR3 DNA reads TGTGCCATCAGTGACCCGGGAGCCAGCGGGGGCTCTCAAGAGACCCAGTACTTC. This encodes CAISDPGASGGSQETQYF.

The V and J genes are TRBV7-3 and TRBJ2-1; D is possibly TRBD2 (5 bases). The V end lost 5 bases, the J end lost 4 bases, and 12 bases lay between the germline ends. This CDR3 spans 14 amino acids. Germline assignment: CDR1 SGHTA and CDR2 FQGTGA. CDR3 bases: TGTGCCAGCAGCCCTTCTCGGACTTACAATGAGCAGTTCTTC. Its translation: CASSPSRTYNEQFF.

The CDR3: CASSPRGNNGGNEQFF. CDR3 DNA sequence: TGTGCCAGCAGTCCGCGAGGCAATAATGGGGGGAATGAGCAGTTCTTC. The chain combines TRBV7-9 with TRBJ2-1; tentative D call: TRBD2 (6 bases). This CDR3 region has 16 residues. CDR1 and CDR2 from the germline V gene are SEHNR and FQNEAQ (reference sequence). The ends were cut back, 6 bases at V and 7 bases at J, with 22 bases in the middle.

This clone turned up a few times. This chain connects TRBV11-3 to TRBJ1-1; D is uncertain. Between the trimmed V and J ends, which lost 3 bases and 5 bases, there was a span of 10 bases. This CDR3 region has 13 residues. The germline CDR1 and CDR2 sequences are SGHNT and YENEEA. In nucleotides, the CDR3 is TGTGCCAGCAGCTTGGGAGCAGGAACTGAAGCTTTCTTT. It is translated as CASSLGAGTEAFF.

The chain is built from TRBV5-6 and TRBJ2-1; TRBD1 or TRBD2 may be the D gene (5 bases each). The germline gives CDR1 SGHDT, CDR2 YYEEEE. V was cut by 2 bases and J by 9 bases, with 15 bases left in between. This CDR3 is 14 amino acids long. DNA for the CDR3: TGTGCCAGCAGCTTCGGACTCCAGGGTGCTGAGCAGTTCTTC. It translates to CASSFGLQGAEQFF.

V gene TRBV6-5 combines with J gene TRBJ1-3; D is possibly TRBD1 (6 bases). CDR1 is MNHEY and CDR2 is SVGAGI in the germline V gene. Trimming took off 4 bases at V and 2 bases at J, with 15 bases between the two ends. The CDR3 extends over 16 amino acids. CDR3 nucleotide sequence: TGTGCCAGCAGTTCCCTTGGGGCAGGGGCTGGAAACACCATATATTTT. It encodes CASSSLGAGAGNTIYF.

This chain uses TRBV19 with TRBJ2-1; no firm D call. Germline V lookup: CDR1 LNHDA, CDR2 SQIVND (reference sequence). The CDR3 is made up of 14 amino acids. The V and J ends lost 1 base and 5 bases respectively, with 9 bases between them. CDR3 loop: CASSIGRPDNEQFF. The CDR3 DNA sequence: TGTGCCAGTAGTATAGGCCGACCGGACAATGAGCAGTTCTTC. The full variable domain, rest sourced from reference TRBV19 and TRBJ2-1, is DGGITQSPKYLFRKEGQNVTLSCEQNLNHDAMYWYRQDPGQGLRLIYYSQIVNDFQKGDIAEGYSVSREKKESFPLTVTSAQKNPTAFYLCASSIGRPDNEQFFGPGTRLTVL.

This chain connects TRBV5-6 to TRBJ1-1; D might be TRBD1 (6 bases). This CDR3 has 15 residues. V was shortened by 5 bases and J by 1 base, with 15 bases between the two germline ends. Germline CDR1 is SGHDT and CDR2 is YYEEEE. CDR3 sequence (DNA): TGTGCCAGCAGGGGGGCCCGGACAGAGAACACTGAAGCTTTCTTT. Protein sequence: CASRGARTENTEAFF.